A selection of T cell receptor beta chains follows, all from one sample in a study of blood T cell repertoires in COVID-19. Assay used: immunoSEQ multiplex PCR; TCRdb lists only in-frame clones, some missing. The profile covers hundreds of thousands of clones, with approximately 86% appearing a single time and about 1.2% taken by the ten largest. The sample comprised peripheral blood. Every receptor here comes from a man in his 70s with acute or convalescent COVID-19. Each CDR3 is given with its conserved first and last residue. The D gene is left open where the match is weak. Clone size is not always given. Where it is, it says once, few, many or a class for expanded clones.

j_gene: TRBJ2-1; d_gene: .; v_gene: TRBV24-1; abundance: .; CDR3nt: TGTGCCACCGGGTCGAGTGGGAGTTGGAATGAGCAGTTCTTC; CDR3aa: CATGSSGSWNEQFF
j_gene: TRBJ1-6; d_gene: .; v_gene: TRBV18; abundance: .; CDR3nt: TGTGCCAGCTCACCCACGTCGGGACAAGGAGGTTCACCCCTCCACTTT; CDR3aa: CASSPTSGQGGSPLHF
j_gene: TRBJ1-4; d_gene: TRBD1; v_gene: TRBV18; abundance: .; CDR3nt: TGTGCCAGCTCACGACAGGGAACTAATGAAAAACTGTTTTTT; CDR3aa: CASSRQGTNEKLFF
j_gene: TRBJ2-3; d_gene: TRBD1; v_gene: TRBV24-1; abundance: .; CDR3nt: TGTGCCACCAGTGATCCCCAGGGGGTAGGCACAGATACGCAGTATTTT; CDR3aa: CATSDPQGVGTDTQYF
j_gene: TRBJ1-6; d_gene: TRBD1; v_gene: TRBV19; abundance: .; CDR3nt: TGTGCCAGTAATATGTACAGGGGGAATTCACCCCTCCACTTT; CDR3aa: CASNMYRGNSPLHF
j_gene: TRBJ1-2; d_gene: TRBD1; v_gene: TRBV12-3/TRBV12-4; abundance: few; CDR3nt: TGTGCCAGCAGGCGACAGGGTTCTGGCTACACCTTC; CDR3aa: CASRRQGSGYTF
j_gene: TRBJ2-7; d_gene: .; v_gene: TRBV6-6; abundance: .; CDR3nt: TGTGCCAGCAGTTACTCGACAGATCAGATATCCTACGAGCAGTACTTC; CDR3aa: CASSYSTDQISYEQYF
j_gene: TRBJ1-1; d_gene: .; v_gene: TRBV7-9; abundance: .; CDR3nt: TGTGCCAGCAGCTTACAGGGGCTGAACACTGAAGCTTTCTTT; CDR3aa: CASSLQGLNTEAFF
j_gene: TRBJ1-1; d_gene: .; v_gene: TRBV29-1; abundance: few; CDR3nt: TGCAGCGCCCGACGGGGTCAACACCCGAACAAGAACACTGAAGCTTTCTTT; CDR3aa: CSARRGQHPNKNTEAFF
j_gene: TRBJ2-5; d_gene: .; v_gene: TRBV5-1; abundance: .; CDR3nt: TGCGCCAGCACAATAGCCGGACAGAGAGAAGAGACCCAGTACTTC; CDR3aa: CASTIAGQREETQYF
j_gene: TRBJ1-2; d_gene: .; v_gene: TRBV19; abundance: .; CDR3nt: TGTGCCAGTAGTAGAGCCCCGGGGGGCTACACCTTC; CDR3aa: CASSRAPGGYTF
j_gene: TRBJ2-1; d_gene: TRBD1; v_gene: TRBV10-3; abundance: once; CDR3nt: TGTGCCATCAAACCGGGACAGGGATATGATGAGCAGTTCTTC; CDR3aa: CAIKPGQGYDEQFF
j_gene: TRBJ2-3; d_gene: .; v_gene: TRBV19; abundance: .; CDR3nt: TGTGCCAGTAGGCCAACAGGGATAAGCACAGATACGCAGTATTTT; CDR3aa: CASRPTGISTDTQYF
j_gene: TRBJ2-7; d_gene: .; v_gene: TRBV2; abundance: .; CDR3nt: TGTGCCAGCAGTGTCTACGGGGGTGAGCAGTACTTC; CDR3aa: CASSVYGGEQYF
j_gene: TRBJ1-1; d_gene: .; v_gene: TRBV16; abundance: .; CDR3nt: TGTGCCAGCAGCCAATCGAGGCAGGGTGAAGCTTTCTTT; CDR3aa: CASSQSRQGEAFF
j_gene: TRBJ2-7; d_gene: .; v_gene: TRBV5-1; abundance: .; CDR3nt: TGCGCCAGCAGCTTGGGGCAGGGGAACGAGCAGTACTTC; CDR3aa: CASSLGQGNEQYF
j_gene: TRBJ2-3; d_gene: TRBD1; v_gene: TRBV28; abundance: .; CDR3nt: TGTGCCAGCAGTTCCTATGACAGGGGCGCAGATACGCAGTATTTT; CDR3aa: CASSSYDRGADTQYF
j_gene: TRBJ2-3; d_gene: TRBD1; v_gene: TRBV5-1; abundance: .; CDR3nt: TGCGCCAGCAGCCGTGTCGGGCTCACAGGGGGCACAGATACGCAGTATTTT; CDR3aa: CASSRVGLTGGTDTQYF
j_gene: TRBJ2-5; d_gene: TRBD2; v_gene: TRBV5-1; abundance: .; CDR3nt: TGCGCCAGCAGCCTGGGACTAGCGGGGGCCGAAGAGACCCAGTACTTC; CDR3aa: CASSLGLAGAEETQYF
j_gene: TRBJ2-7; d_gene: TRBD1; v_gene: TRBV5-1; abundance: .; CDR3nt: TGCGCCAGCAGCTCCGGCGGGACAGGGGTTAACGAGCAGTACTTC; CDR3aa: CASSSGGTGVNEQYF
j_gene: TRBJ2-5; d_gene: TRBD2; v_gene: TRBV28; abundance: .; CDR3nt: TGTGCCAGCAGTTCCCTAATTGGACTAGCGGGGGAGGTGGAGACCCAGTACTTC; CDR3aa: CASSSLIGLAGEVETQYF
j_gene: TRBJ2-7; d_gene: .; v_gene: TRBV5-4; abundance: once; CDR3nt: TGTGCCAGCAGCTTGGCGGGGGTAGACGAGCAGTACTTC; CDR3aa: CASSLAGVDEQYF
j_gene: TRBJ1-1; d_gene: TRBD1; v_gene: TRBV2; abundance: .; CDR3nt: TGTGCCAGCAAGGCAGGGGGCTATGTGACTGAAGCTTTCTTT; CDR3aa: CASKAGGYVTEAFF
j_gene: TRBJ2-3; d_gene: TRBD2; v_gene: TRBV5-1; abundance: .; CDR3nt: TGCGCCAGCAGCTTGGCCTATCTCGGGGGGGGCACAGATACGCAGTATTTT; CDR3aa: CASSLAYLGGGTDTQYF
j_gene: TRBJ1-3; d_gene: .; v_gene: TRBV3-1/TRBV3-2; abundance: few; CDR3nt: TGTGCCAGCAGCCAAGAGAGAGTCTCTGGAAACACCATATATTTT; CDR3aa: CASSQERVSGNTIYF
j_gene: TRBJ2-7; d_gene: .; v_gene: TRBV7-9; abundance: once; CDR3nt: TGTGCCAGCAGCTTAGCGCACGGTACAGGGACCTCCTACGAGCAGTACTTC; CDR3aa: CASSLAHGTGTSYEQYF
j_gene: TRBJ2-5; d_gene: .; v_gene: TRBV7-2; abundance: once; CDR3nt: TGTGCCAGCAGCGTATTGTCAGGGGTGGGAGAGACCCAGTACTTC; CDR3aa: CASSVLSGVGETQYF
j_gene: TRBJ2-2; d_gene: TRBD2; v_gene: TRBV28; abundance: .; CDR3nt: TGTGCCAGCAGAATGGCGGGAGGGAACACCGGGGAGCTGTTTTTT; CDR3aa: CASRMAGGNTGELFF
j_gene: TRBJ2-1; d_gene: TRBD2; v_gene: TRBV6-2/TRBV6-3; abundance: .; CDR3nt: TGTGCCAGCAGCCAGAGACTAGCTAATGAGCAGTTCTTC; CDR3aa: CASSQRLANEQFF
j_gene: TRBJ2-2; d_gene: .; v_gene: TRBV28; abundance: once; CDR3nt: TGTGCCAGCAGTCAACAGGGTACCGGGGAGCTGTTTTTT; CDR3aa: CASSQQGTGELFF
j_gene: TRBJ1-4; d_gene: .; v_gene: TRBV7-8; abundance: .; CDR3nt: TGTGCCAGCAGCTTAGGGGCCGGGACTCGGGAAAAACTGTTTTTT; CDR3aa: CASSLGAGTREKLFF
j_gene: TRBJ2-1; d_gene: .; v_gene: TRBV25-1; abundance: .; CDR3nt: TGTGCCAGCAGTCGGCGGGGCTCCTACAATGAGCAGTTCTTC; CDR3aa: CASSRRGSYNEQFF
j_gene: TRBJ2-1; d_gene: TRBD1; v_gene: TRBV15; abundance: once; CDR3nt: TGTGCCACCAGCAGATCCCTCCGGGACAGGGGGTTGTATGAGCAGTTCTTC; CDR3aa: CATSRSLRDRGLYEQFF
j_gene: TRBJ2-3; d_gene: .; v_gene: TRBV3-1/TRBV3-2; abundance: .; CDR3nt: TGTGCCAGCAGCCAAGATCGGGAGTTGATCACAGATACGCAGTATTTT; CDR3aa: CASSQDRELITDTQYF
j_gene: TRBJ2-1; d_gene: .; v_gene: TRBV28; abundance: .; CDR3nt: TGTGCCAGCACCCGGGAGAGCTCCTACAATGAGCAGTTCTTC; CDR3aa: CASTRESSYNEQFF
j_gene: TRBJ2-5; d_gene: TRBD1; v_gene: TRBV7-3; abundance: .; CDR3nt: TGTGCCAGCAGCTTAACCCCAGGGGGTACCGGGGAGACCCAGTACTTC; CDR3aa: CASSLTPGGTGETQYF
j_gene: TRBJ2-3; d_gene: TRBD1; v_gene: TRBV5-1; abundance: .; CDR3nt: TGCGCCAGCAGCCAGGACAGGAGGTCAGATACGCAGTATTTT; CDR3aa: CASSQDRRSDTQYF